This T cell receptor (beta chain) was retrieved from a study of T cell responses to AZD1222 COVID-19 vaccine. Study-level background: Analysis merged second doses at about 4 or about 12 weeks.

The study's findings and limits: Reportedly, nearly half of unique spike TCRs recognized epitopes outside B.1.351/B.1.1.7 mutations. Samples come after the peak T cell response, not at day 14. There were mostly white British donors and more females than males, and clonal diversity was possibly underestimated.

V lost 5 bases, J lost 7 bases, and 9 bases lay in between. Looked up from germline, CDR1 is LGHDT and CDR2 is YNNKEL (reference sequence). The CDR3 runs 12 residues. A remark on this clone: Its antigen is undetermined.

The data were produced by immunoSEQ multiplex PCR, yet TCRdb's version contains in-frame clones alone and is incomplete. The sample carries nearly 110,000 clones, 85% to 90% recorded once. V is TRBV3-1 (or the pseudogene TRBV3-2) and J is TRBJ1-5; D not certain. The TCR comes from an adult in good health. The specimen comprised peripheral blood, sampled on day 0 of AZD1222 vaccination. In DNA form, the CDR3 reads TGTGCCAGCAGCGACGGGGTGCAGCCCCAGCATTTT. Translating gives CASSDGVQPQHF.